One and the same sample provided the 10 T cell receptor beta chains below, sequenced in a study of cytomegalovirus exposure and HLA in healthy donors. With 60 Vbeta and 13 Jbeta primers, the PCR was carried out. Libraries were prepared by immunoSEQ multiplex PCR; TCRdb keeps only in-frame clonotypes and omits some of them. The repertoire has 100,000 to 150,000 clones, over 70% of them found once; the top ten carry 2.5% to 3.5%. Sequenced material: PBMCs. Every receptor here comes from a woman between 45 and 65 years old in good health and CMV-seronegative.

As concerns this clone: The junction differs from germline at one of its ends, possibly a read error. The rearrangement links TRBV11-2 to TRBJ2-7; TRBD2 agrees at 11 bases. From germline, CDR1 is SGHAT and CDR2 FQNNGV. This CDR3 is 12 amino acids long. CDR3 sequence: CASRGPGLAVTF. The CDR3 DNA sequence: TGTGCCAGCAGAGGCCCGGGACTAGCGGTAACCTTC.

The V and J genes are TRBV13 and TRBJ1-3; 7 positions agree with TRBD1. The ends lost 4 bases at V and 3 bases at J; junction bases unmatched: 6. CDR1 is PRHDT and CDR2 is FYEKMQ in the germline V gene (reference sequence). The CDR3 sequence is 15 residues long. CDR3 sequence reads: CASSSRGQIGNTIYF. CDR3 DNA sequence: TGTGCCAGCAGCTCCCGGGGACAGATTGGAAACACCATATATTTT.

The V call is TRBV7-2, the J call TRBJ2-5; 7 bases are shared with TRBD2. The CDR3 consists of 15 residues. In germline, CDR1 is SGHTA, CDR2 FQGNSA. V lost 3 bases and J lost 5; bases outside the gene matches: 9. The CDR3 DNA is TGTGCCAGCAGCTTGAATTGGGGGGGAGGGGAGACCCAGTACTTC. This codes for CASSLNWGGGETQYF.

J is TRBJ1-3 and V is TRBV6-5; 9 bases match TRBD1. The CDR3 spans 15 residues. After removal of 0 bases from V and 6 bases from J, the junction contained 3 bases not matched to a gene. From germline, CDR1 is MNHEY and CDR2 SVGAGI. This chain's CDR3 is CASSYSGQGLNTIYF. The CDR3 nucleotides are TGTGCCAGCAGTTACTCGGGACAGGGTCTAAACACCATATATTTT.

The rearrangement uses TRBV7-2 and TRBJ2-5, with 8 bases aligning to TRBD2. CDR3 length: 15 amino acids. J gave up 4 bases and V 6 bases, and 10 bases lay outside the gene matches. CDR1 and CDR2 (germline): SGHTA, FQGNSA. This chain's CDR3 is CASSSPSGSGETQYF. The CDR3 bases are TGTGCCAGCAGTTCCCCCAGCGGGAGTGGAGAGACCCAGTACTTC.

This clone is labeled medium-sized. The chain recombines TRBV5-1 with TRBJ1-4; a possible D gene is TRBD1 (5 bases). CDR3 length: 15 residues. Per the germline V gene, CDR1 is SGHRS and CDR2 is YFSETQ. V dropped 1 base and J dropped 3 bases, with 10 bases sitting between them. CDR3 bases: TGCGCCAGCAGCTTGAGGGGAACGGCTAATGAAAAACTGTTTTTT. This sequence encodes CASSLRGTANEKLFF.

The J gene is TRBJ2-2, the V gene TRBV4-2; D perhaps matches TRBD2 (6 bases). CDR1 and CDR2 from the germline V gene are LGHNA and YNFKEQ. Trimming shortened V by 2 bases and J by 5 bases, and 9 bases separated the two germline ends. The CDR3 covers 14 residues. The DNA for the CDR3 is TGTGCCAGCAGCCAAATAGCGGATACCGGGGAGCTGTTTTTT. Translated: CASSQIADTGELFF.

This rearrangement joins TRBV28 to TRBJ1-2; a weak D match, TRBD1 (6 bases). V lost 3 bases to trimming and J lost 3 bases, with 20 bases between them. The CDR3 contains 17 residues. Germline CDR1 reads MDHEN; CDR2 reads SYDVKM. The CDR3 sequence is CASSFILARGFDYGYTF. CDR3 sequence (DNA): TGTGCCAGCAGTTTTATCTTGGCCAGGGGCTTCGACTATGGCTACACCTTC.

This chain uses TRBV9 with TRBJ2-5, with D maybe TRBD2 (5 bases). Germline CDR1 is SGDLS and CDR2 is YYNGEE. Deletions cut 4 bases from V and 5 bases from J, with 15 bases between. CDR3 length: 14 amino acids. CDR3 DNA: TGTGCCAGCAGCCCAATATTGTGGGAGGAGACCCAGTACTTC. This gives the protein CASSPILWEETQYF.

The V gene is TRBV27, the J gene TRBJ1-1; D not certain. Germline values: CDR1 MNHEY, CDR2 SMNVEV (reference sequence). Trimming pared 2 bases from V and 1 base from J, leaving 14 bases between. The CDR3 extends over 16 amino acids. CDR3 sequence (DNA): TGTGCCAGCAGTTTAGACTTCCGCGGGAAGAACACTGAAGCTTTCTTT. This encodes CASSLDFRGKNTEAFF.